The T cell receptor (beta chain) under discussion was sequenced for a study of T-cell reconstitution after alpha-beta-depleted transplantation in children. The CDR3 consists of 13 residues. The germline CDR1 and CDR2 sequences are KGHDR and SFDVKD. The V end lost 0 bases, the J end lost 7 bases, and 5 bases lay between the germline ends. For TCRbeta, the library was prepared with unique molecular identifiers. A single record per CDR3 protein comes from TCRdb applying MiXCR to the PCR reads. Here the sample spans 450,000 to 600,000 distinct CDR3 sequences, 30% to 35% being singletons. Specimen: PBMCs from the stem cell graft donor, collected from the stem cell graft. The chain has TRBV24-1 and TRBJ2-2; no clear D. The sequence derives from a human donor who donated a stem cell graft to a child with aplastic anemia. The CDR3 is CATSDLPFGELFF. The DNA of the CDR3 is TGTGCCACCAGTGATTTGCCCTTCGGGGAGCTGTTTTTT.